These 16 T cell receptor beta chains share one sample of origin, sequenced in a study of follicular helper T cells after annual influenza vaccination. Time point denoted: 2015-2016 season, 7 days after influenza vaccination. TCRdb keeps only in-frame clones here, not all; method: immunoSEQ multiplex PCR. The table has roughly 10,000 clones, approximately 87% seen once. The sequences come from CXCR5- memory CD4+ T cells sorted from blood, collected 7 days after influenza vaccination. The receptor source for this set is an adult who received the influenza vaccine.

This chain uses TRBV7-8 with TRBJ2-5; 10 nucleotides line up with TRBD2. The length of the CDR3 is 15 residues. Germline CDR1 and CDR2: SGHVS and FQNEAQ. J gave up 4 bases and V 5 bases, and 7 bases lay outside the gene matches. The CDR3 region is CASSTQAGGPETQYF. For the CDR3, the DNA is TGTGCCAGCAGCACTCAAGCGGGGGGGCCAGAGACCCAGTACTTC. The variable domain in full, completed from reference TRBV7-8 and TRBJ2-5, reads GAGVSQSPRYKVAKRGQDVALRCDPISGHVSLFWYQQALGQGPEFLTYFQNEAQLDKSGLPSDRFFAERPEGSVSTLKIQRTQQEDSAVYLCASSTQAGGPETQYFGPGTRLLVL.

The chain is built from TRBV9 and TRBJ2-3; 10 nucleotides match TRBD2. The CDR3 runs to 16 residues. With 2 bases clipped from V and 2 bases from J, the junction kept 5 bases outside the gene matches. CDR1 and CDR2 (germline): SGDLS, YYNGEE. The CDR3 region has the DNA TGTGCCAGCAGCGTGGGAGCGGGGGGGTACACAGATACGCAGTATTTT. It translates to CASSVGAGGYTDTQYF.

The chain has TRBV2 and TRBJ2-5, with 7 positions matching TRBD2. CDR1 and CDR2 (germline): SNHLY, FYNNEI. The CDR3 has 14 residues. After removal of 7 bases from V and 7 bases from J, the junction contained 12 bases not matched to a gene. The CDR3 spells CASKRLAVVGTQYF. The CDR3 DNA is TGTGCCAGCAAACGACTAGCTGTAGTAGGGACCCAGTACTTC.

CDR3 sequence reads: CASSPSGLEQYF. The CDR3 bases are TGTGCCAGCAGCCCTTCCGGGCTCGAGCAGTACTTC. The chain is built from TRBV14 and TRBJ2-7; D unresolved. Looked up from germline, CDR1 is SGHDN and CDR2 is FVKESK. There are 12 residues in the CDR3. V was pared by 4 bases and J by 6 bases, with 10 bases between.

This chain links TRBV10-3 with TRBJ2-5; 8 bases align to TRBD2. The germline CDR1 and CDR2 sequences are ENHRY and SYGVKD. The CDR3 is made up of 16 amino acids. Unmatched junction bases numbered 7, after V lost 2 bases and J lost 2 bases. The CDR3 DNA sequence: TGTGCCATCAGTGAGATTAGCGGGGCTCTTCAAGAGACCCAGTACTTC. It codes for CAISEISGALQETQYF.

The CDR3 sequence: CASSERTDFNEKLFF. The CDR3 DNA follows: TGTGCCAGCAGTGAACGGACGGACTTTAATGAAAAACTGTTTTTT. V is TRBV2 and J is TRBJ1-4; D is undetermined. There are 15 residues in the CDR3. Deletions cut 2 bases from V and 4 bases from J, with 11 bases between. CDR1 is SNHLY and CDR2 is FYNNEI in the germline V gene. Supplemented by reference TRBV2 and TRBJ1-4, the full variable domain reads EPEVTQTPSHQVTQMGQEVILRCVPISNHLYFYWYRQILGQKVEFLVSFYNNEISEKSEIFDDQFSVERPDGSNFTLKIRSTKLEDSAMYFCASSERTDFNEKLFFGSGTQLSVL.

The rearrangement uses TRBV4-3 and TRBJ2-3; TRBD2 aligns across 8 bases. This CDR3 is built from 18 residues. V gave up 0 bases and J gave up 6 bases; unmatched junction bases: 14. CDR1 is LGHNA, CDR2 YSLEER, per germline. The CDR3 DNA sequence: TGCGCCAGCAGCCAAGAACGGGGGGGCGGGACTCGAGCTGATACGCAGTATTTT. Translated: CASSQERGGGTRADTQYF.

The chain joins TRBV7-8 to TRBJ2-5; D not certain. From germline, CDR1 is SGHVS and CDR2 FQNEAQ. V was trimmed by 2 bases and J by 5 bases, leaving 12 bases between them. The length of the CDR3 is 14 residues. This CDR3 is CASSLLLSVETQYF. CDR3 in DNA: TGTGCCAGCAGCTTATTGCTTAGTGTGGAGACCCAGTACTTC.

Points on this clone: Its ends do not fully match the called genes, so a read error is possible. The rearrangement links TRBV28 to TRBJ2-1; maybe TRBD2 (7 bases). The V gene's germline CDR1 is MDHEN and CDR2 SYDVKM. The CDR3 contains 14 residues. The DNA for the CDR3 is TGTGCCAGCAGTTTAATTCGTTCGCGGGGGCCGGATGTCTTC. It is translated as CASSLIRSRGPDVF.

V is TRBV7-2 and J is TRBJ1-2, with 9 positions matching TRBD1. Germline V gives CDR1 SGHTA, CDR2 FQGNSA. The V and J ends lost 2 bases and 5 bases, in that order; junction bases with no gene match: 12. The length of the CDR3 is 17 residues. The CDR3 bases are TGTGCCAGCAGCTTAACATTTGGGGACAGGGAGTGGTATGGCTACACCTTC. It translates to CASSLTFGDREWYGYTF.

The chain employs TRBV21-1 and TRBJ1-3; the table's TRBD1 call for D was not verified on the DNA. TRBV21-1 is labeled a pseudogene. The CDR3 spans 16 residues. The CDR3 DNA reads TGTGCCACCTCACGGCCAGGGGCTCTCTATGGAAACACCATATATTTT. The encoded protein is CATSRPGALYGNTIYF.

The gene calls are TRBV4-2 and TRBJ1-6; tentative D call: TRBD1 (6 bases). Trimming removed 4 bases from V and 9 bases from J, with 13 bases in between. Germline CDR1 is LGHNA and CDR2 is YNFKEQ. This CDR3 is 14 amino acids long. CDR3 DNA sequence: TGTGCCAGCAGCCCACCAGGGGTGGGTTCACCCCTCCACTTT. Translating it yields CASSPPGVGSPLHF.

V and J are TRBV5-1 and TRBJ2-1, with 12 bases that match TRBD2. CDR3 length: 20 residues. Germline CDR1 SGHRS, CDR2 YFSETQ. Losses at the gene ends were 5 bases for V and 10 bases for J; bases not matched to a gene: 25. CDR3 amino acids: CASRTHYNPTSGGTPAEQFF. In DNA form, the CDR3 reads TGCGCCAGCAGGACCCACTATAACCCCACTAGCGGGGGGACCCCGGCGGAGCAGTTCTTC.

V usage is TRBV4-3 and J usage is TRBJ1-4, with 9 bases that match TRBD1. CDR1 and CDR2 from the germline V gene are LGHNA and YSLEER. The CDR3 length is 16 residues. J lost 8 bases, V lost 2 bases, and 9 bases had no gene match. The CDR3 sequence is CASSQQRQGGREKLFF. CDR3 bases: TGCGCCAGCAGCCAACAACGACAGGGGGGGAGAGAAAAACTGTTTTTT.

CDR3 residues: CASMNRGTNTQYF. DNA of the CDR3: TGTGCCAGCATGAACAGGGGGACGAATACGCAGTATTTT. The chain carries TRBV28 and TRBJ2-3; TRBD1 aligns across 8 bases. Germline CDR1 and CDR2: MDHEN and SYDVKM. The CDR3 sequence is 13 residues long. Unmatched junction bases numbered 7, after V lost 7 bases and J lost 7 bases.

This chain joins TRBV21-1 and TRBJ1-3. TRBV21-1 is tagged as a pseudogene. This CDR3 spans 16 amino acids. In DNA form, the CDR3 reads TGTGCCAGCAGCAAAGGAGGGGCCCGGAGAGGAAACACCATATATTTT. Protein product: CASSKGGARRGNTIYF.